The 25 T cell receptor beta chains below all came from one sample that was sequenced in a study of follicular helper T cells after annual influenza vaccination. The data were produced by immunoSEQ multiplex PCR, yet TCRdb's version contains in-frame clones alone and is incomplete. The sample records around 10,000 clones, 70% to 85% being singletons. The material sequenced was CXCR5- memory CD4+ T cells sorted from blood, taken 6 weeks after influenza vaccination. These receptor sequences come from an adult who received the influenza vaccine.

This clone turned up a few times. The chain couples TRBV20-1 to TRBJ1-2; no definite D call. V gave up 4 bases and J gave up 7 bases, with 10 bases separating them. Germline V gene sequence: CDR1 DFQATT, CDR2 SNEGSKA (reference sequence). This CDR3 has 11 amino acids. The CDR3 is CSAKYSGGYTF. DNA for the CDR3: TGCAGTGCTAAGTACTCGGGTGGCTACACCTTC.

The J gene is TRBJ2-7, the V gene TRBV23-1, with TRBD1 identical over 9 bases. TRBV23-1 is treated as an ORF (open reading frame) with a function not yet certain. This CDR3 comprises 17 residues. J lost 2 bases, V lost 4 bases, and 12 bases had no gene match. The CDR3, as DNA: TGCGCCAGCAGTCCCGACGGGACAGGGTTTTTTGCCTACGAGCAGTACTTC. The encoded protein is CASSPDGTGFFAYEQYF.

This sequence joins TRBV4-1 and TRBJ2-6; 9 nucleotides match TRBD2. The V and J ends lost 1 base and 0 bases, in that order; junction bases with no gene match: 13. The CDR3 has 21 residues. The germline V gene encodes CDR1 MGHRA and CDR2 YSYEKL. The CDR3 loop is CASSQVPRRLAGSSGANVLTF. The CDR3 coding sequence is TGCGCCAGCAGCCAAGTCCCTCGGAGGCTAGCGGGGAGCTCTGGGGCCAACGTCCTGACTTTC.

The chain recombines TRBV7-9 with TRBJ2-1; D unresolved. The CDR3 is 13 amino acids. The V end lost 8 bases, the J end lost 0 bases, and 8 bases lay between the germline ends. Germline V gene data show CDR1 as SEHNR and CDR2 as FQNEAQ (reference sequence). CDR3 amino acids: CASALSSYNEQFF. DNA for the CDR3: TGTGCCAGCGCCTTAAGCTCCTACAATGAGCAGTTCTTC.

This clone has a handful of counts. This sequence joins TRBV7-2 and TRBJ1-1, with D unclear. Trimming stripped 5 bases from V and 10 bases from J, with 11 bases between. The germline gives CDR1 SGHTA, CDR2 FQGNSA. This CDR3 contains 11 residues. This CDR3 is CASSPSLLAFF. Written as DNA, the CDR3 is TGTGCCAGCAGCCCTAGCCTATTAGCTTTCTTT. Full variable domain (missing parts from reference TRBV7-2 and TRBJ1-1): GAGVSQSPSNKVTEKGKDVELRCDPISGHTALYWYRQSLGQGLEFLIYFQGNSAPDKSGLPSDRFSAERTGGSVSTLTIQRTQQEDSAVYLCASSPSLLAFFGQGTRLTVV.

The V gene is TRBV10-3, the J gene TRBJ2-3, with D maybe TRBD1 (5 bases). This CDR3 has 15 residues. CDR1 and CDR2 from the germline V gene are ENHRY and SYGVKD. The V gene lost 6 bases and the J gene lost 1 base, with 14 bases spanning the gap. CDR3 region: CAIRGGAAGTDTQYF. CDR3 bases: TGTGCCATCAGAGGTGGGGCAGCCGGCACAGATACGCAGTATTTT.

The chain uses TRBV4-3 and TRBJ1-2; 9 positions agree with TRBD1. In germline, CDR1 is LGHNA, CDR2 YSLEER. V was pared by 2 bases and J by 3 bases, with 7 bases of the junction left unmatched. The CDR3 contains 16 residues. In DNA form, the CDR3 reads TGCGCCAGCAGCCAAAGAACAGGGGGCCATGACTATGGCTACACCTTC. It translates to CASSQRTGGHDYGYTF.

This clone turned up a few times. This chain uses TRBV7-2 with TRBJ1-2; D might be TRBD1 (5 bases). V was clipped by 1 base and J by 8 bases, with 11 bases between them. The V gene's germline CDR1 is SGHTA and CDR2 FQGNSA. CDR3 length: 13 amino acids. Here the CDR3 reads CASSLGTRSGYTF. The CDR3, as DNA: TGTGCCAGCAGCTTAGGGACACGCTCGGGCTACACCTTC.

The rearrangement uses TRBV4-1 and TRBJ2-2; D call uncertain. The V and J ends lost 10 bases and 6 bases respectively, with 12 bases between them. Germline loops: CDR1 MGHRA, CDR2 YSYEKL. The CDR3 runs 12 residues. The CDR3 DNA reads TGCGCCACCGAGGCCCGTTCCGGGGAGCTGTTTTTT. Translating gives CATEARSGELFF.

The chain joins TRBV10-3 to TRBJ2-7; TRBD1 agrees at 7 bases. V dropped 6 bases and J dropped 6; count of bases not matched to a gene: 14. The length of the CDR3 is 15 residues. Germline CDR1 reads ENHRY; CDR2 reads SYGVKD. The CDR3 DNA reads TGTGCCATCAGGGACCCACAGGGGAACCCCCTCGAGCAGTACTTC. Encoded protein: CAIRDPQGNPLEQYF.

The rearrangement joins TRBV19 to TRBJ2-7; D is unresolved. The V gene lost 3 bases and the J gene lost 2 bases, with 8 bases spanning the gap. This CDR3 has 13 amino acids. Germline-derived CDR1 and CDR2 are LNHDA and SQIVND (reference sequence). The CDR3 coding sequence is TGTGCCAGTAGTATCCGCGAAACCTACGAGCAGTACTTC. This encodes CASSIRETYEQYF.

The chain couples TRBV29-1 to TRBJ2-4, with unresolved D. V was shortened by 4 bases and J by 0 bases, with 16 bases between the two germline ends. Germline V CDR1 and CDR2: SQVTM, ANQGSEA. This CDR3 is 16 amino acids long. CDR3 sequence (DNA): TGCAGCGTTGGTCTGGACGGAACGTCAGCCAAAAACATTCAGTACTTC. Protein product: CSVGLDGTSAKNIQYF.

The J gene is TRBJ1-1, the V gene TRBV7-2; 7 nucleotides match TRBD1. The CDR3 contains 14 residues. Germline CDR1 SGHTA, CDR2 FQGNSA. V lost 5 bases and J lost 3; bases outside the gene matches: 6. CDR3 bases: TGTGCCAGCAGCCCAGGGGGACAGCACACTGAAGCTTTCTTT. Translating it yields CASSPGGQHTEAFF.

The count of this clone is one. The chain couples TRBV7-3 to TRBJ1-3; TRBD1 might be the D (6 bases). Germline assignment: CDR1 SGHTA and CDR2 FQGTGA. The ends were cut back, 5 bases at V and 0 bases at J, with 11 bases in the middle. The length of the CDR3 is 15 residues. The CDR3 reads CASSPGTPSGNTIYF. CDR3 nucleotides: TGTGCCAGCAGCCCGGGGACACCCTCTGGAAACACCATATATTTT.

The CDR3 is CASSLGDRNTGELFF. CDR3 coding DNA: TGTGCCAGCAGCTTAGGGGACAGAAACACCGGGGAGCTGTTTTTT. The chain recombines TRBV7-3 with TRBJ2-2; 7 positions agree with TRBD1. The CDR3 consists of 15 residues. V lost 2 bases to trimming and J lost 2 bases; unmatched junction nucleotides: 2. Germline V CDR1 and CDR2: SGHTA, FQGTGA.

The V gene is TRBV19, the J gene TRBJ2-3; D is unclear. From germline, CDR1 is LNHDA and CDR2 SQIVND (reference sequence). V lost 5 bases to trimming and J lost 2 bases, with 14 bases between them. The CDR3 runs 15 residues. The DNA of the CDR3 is TGTGCCAGTAGTCCCCGGGCCCGGTCCACAGATACGCAGTATTTT. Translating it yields CASSPRARSTDTQYF. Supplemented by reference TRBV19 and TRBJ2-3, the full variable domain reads DGGITQSPKYLFRKEGQNVTLSCEQNLNHDAMYWYRQDPGQGLRLIYYSQIVNDFQKGDIAEGYSVSREKKESFPLTVTSAQKNPTAFYLCASSPRARSTDTQYFGPGTRLTVL.

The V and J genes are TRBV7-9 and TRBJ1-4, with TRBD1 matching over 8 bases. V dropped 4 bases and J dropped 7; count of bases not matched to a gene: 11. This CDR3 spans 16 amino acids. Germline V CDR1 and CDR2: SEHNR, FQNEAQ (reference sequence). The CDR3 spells CASSSHQGAGGEKLFF. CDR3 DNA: TGTGCCAGCAGCTCGCACCAGGGGGCCGGGGGTGAAAAACTGTTTTTT.

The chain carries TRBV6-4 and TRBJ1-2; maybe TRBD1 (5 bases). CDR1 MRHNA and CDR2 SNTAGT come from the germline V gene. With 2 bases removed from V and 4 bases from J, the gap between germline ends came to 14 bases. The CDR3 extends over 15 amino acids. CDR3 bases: TGTGCCAGCAGTGACCACCCGGGGACTAGCTATGGCTACACCTTC. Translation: CASSDHPGTSYGYTF.

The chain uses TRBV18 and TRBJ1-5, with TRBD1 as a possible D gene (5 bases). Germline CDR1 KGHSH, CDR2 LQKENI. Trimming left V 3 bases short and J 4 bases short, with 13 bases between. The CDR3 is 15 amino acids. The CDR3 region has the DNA TGTGCCAGCTCACCTTCGGGACGCGAGAATCAGCCCCAGCATTTT. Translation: CASSPSGRENQPQHF.

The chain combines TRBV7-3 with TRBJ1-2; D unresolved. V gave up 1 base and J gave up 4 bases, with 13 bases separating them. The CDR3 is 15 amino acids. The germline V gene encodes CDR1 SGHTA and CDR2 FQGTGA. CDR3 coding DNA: TGTGCCAGCAGCTTAATGGGAGGGAACGGCTATGGCTACACCTTC. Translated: CASSLMGGNGYGYTF.

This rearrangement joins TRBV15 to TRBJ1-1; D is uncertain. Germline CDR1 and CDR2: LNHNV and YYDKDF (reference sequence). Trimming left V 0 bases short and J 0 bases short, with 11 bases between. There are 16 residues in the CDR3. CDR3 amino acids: CATSRDARALNTEAFF. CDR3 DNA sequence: TGTGCCACCAGCAGAGACGCTCGGGCGTTGAACACTGAAGCTTTCTTT.

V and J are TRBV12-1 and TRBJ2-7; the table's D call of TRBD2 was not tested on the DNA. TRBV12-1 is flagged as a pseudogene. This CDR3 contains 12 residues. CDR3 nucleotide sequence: TGTGCCAGCAGCTTTTCGGGACTCGAGCAGTACTTC. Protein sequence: CASSFSGLEQYF.

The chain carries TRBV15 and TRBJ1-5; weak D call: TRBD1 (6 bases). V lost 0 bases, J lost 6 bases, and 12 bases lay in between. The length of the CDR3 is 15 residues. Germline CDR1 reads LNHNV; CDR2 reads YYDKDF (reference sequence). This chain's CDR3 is CATSRDSGVPQPQHF. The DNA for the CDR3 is TGTGCCACCAGCAGAGATTCAGGGGTACCTCAGCCCCAGCATTTT.

The CDR3 DNA is TGTGCCACTGACAGGGGTCCTCGCGAGCAGTACTTC. Translation gives CATDRGPREQYF. V is TRBV6-1 and J is TRBJ2-7, with 8 bases aligning to TRBD1. The length of the CDR3 is 12 residues. The trim removed 10 bases at V and 6 bases at J, leaving 8 bases unmatched. CDR1 and CDR2 from the germline V gene are MNHNS and SASEGT.

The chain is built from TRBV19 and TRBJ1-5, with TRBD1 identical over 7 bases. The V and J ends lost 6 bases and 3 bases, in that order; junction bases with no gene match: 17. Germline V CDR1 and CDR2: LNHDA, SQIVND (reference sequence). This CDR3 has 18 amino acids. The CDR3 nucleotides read TGTGCCAGTAGCAAAACCACCGGGACAGCAACTCTCAATCAGCCCCAGCATTTT. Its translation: CASSKTTGTATLNQPQHF.